This T cell receptor (beta chain) was retrieved from a study of beta chain features in type 1 diabetes. Overall study results and limits: Sampled from patients, naive, central memory and Treg TCRB repertoires appeared more similar than those sampled from healthy donors. All four CD4+ subsets from Type 1 diabetes patients carried moderately but significantly shorter TCRB CDR3s.

Via CD45RO/CCR7/CD25/CD127/CD95/CD27, cells of the CD4+ naive, central memory, regulatory and stem cell-like memory subsets were sorted. Expressed TCRB transcripts were sequenced, since all the RNA that had been isolated was reverse transcribed. The protocol was immunoSEQ multiplex PCR, while the TCRdb copy is restricted to in-frame clones and leaves out a portion. Among almost 350,000 clones, around 9% were seen once, and the ten largest hold approximately 1%. Of note for this clone: The antigen remains undetermined.

J was trimmed by 3 bases and V by 4 bases; bases with no gene match: 11. This CDR3 is built from 16 residues. The specimen sequenced was central memory CD4+ T cells from blood. The chain recombines TRBV23-1 with TRBJ2-7; 8 bases agree with TRBD1. TRBV23-1 falls under the ORF class, with uncertain function. The source of this sequence is a man aged 25 to 40 with type 1 diabetes. Written as DNA, the CDR3 is TGCGCCAGCAGTCCACACACGGGACAGGATAACTACGAGCAGTACTTC. It encodes CASSPHTGQDNYEQYF.